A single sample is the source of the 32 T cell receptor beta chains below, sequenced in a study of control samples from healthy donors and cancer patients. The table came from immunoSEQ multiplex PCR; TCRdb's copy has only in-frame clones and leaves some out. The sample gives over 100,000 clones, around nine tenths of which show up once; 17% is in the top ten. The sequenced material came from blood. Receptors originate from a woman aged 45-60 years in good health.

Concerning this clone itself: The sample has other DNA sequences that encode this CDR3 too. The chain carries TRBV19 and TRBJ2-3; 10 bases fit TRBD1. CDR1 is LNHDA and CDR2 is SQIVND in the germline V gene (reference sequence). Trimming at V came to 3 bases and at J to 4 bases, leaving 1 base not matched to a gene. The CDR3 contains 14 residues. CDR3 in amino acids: CASSIGQGADTQYF. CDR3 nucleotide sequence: TGTGCCAGTAGTATCGGACAGGGGGCAGATACGCAGTATTTT.

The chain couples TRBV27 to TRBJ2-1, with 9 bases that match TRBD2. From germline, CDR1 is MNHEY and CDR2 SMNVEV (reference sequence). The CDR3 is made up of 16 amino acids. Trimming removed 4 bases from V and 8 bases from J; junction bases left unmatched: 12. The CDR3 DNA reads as TGTGCCAGCAGTTATAGGGGTTCTAGCGGGAACGATGAGCAGTTCTTC. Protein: CASSYRGSSGNDEQFF.

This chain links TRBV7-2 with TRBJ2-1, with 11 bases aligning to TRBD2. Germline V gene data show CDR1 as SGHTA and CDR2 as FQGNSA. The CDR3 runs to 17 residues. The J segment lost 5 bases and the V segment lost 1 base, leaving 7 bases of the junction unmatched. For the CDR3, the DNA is TGTGCCAGCAGCTTAGAGAGTAGCGGGAGGGCCCACAATGAGCAGTTCTTC. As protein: CASSLESSGRAHNEQFF.

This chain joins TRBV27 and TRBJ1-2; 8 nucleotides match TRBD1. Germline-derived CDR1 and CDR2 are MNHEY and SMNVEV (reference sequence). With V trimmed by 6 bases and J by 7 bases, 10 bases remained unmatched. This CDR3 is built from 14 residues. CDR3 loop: CASRFQGAIGGYTF. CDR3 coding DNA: TGTGCCAGCAGATTTCAGGGGGCGATCGGTGGCTACACCTTC.

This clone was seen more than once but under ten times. This CDR3 is CASSLVQGEQYF. DNA of the CDR3: TGTGCCAGCAGCTTAGTACAGGGCGAGCAGTACTTC. This chain uses TRBV13 with TRBJ2-7; D is perhaps TRBD1 (6 bases). This CDR3 is 12 amino acids long. The germline gives CDR1 PRHDT, CDR2 FYEKMQ (reference sequence). Trimming shortened V by 1 base and J by 6 bases, and 7 bases separated the two germline ends.

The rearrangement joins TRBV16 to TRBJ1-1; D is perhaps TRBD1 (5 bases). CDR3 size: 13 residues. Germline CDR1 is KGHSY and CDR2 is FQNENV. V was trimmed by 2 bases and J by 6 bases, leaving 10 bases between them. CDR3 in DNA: TGTGCCAGCAGCCAAAGGGGAATGCCTGAAGCTTTCTTT. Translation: CASSQRGMPEAFF.

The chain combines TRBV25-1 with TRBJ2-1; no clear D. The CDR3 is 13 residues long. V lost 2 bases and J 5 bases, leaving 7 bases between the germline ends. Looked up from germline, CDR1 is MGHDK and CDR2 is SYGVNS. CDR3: CASSEGRNNEQFF. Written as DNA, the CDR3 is TGTGCCAGCAGTGAAGGGCGCAACAATGAGCAGTTCTTC. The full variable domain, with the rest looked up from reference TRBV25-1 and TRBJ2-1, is EADIYQTPRYLVIGTGKKITLECSQTMGHDKMYWYQQDPGMELHLIHYSYGVNSTEKGDLSSESTVSRIRTEHFPLTLESARPSHTSQYLCASSEGRNNEQFFGPGTRLTVL.

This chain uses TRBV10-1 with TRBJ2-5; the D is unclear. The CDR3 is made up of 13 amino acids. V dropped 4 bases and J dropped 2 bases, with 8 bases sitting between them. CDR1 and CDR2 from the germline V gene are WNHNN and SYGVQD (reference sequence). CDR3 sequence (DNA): TGCGCCAGCAGTGGGCGCGATCAAGAGACCCAGTACTTC. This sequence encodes CASSGRDQETQYF.

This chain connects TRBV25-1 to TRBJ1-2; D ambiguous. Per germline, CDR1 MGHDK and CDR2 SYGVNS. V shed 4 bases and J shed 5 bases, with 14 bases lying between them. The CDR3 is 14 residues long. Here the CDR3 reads CASSGYRYRYGYTF. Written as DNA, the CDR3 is TGTGCCAGCAGTGGATACCGGTACCGTTATGGCTACACCTTC.

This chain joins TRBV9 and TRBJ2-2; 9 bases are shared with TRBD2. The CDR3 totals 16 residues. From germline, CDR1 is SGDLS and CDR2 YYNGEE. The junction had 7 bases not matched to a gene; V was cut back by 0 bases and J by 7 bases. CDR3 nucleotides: TGTGCCAGCAGCGTAGACGCGGGGGGGCCGGGCGGGGAGCTGTTTTTT. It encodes CASSVDAGGPGGELFF.

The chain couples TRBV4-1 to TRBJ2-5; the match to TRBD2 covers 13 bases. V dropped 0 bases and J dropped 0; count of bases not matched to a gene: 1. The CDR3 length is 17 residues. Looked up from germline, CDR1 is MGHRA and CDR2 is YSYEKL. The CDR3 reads CASSQDTSGGDQETQYF. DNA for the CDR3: TGCGCCAGCAGCCAAGACACTAGCGGGGGGGACCAAGAGACCCAGTACTTC.

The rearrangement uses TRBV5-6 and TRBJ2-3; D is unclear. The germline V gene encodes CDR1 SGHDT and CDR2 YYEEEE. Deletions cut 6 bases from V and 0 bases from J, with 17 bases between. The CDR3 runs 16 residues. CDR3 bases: TGTGCCAGCAACTACGGGTCAGCAACTAGCACAGATACGCAGTATTTT. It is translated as CASNYGSATSTDTQYF.

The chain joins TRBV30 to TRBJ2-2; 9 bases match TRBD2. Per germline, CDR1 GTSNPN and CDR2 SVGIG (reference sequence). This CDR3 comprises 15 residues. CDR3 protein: CATSVSGTSYWELFF. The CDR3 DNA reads TGTGCGACCTCCGTTAGCGGGACTAGCTATTGGGAGCTGTTTTTT.

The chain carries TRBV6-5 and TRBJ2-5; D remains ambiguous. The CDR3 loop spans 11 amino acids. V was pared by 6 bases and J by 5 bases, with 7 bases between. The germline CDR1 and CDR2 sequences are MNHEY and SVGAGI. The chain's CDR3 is CASSRTETQYF. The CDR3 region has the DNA TGTGCCAGCAGCAGAACGGAGACCCAGTACTTC.

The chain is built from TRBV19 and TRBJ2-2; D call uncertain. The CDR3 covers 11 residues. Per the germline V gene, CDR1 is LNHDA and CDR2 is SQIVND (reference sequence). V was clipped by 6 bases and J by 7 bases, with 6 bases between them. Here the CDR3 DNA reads TGTGCCAGTAGCAATAACGGGGAGCTGTTTTTT. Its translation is CASSNNGELFF. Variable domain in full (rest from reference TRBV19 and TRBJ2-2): DGGITQSPKYLFRKEGQNVTLSCEQNLNHDAMYWYRQDPGQGLRLIYYSQIVNDFQKGDIAEGYSVSREKKESFPLTVTSAQKNPTAFYLCASSNNGELFFGEGSRLTVL.

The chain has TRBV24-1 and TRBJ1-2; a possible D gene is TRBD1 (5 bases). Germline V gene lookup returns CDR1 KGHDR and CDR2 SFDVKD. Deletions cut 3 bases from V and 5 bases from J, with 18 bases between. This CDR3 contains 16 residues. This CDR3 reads CATSDHTGGKGYGYTF. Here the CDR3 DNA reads TGTGCCACCAGTGATCATACCGGGGGGAAAGGGTATGGCTACACCTTC.

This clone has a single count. DNA for the CDR3: TGTGCCAGCAGTTTTCTCCCAGGTCATATAGAGACCCAGTACTTC. Protein sequence: CASSFLPGHIETQYF. The chain recombines TRBV27 with TRBJ2-5; D unclear. Trimming removed 3 bases from V and 4 bases from J, with 15 bases in between. This CDR3 has 15 amino acids. Germline CDR1 MNHEY, CDR2 SMNVEV (reference sequence).

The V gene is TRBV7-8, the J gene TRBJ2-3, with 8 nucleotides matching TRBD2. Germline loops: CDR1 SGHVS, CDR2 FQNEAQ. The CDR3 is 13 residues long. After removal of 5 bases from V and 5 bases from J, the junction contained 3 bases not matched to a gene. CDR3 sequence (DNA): TGTGCCAGCAGCCGGAGCGGGAGAGATACGCAGTATTTT. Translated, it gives CASSRSGRDTQYF.

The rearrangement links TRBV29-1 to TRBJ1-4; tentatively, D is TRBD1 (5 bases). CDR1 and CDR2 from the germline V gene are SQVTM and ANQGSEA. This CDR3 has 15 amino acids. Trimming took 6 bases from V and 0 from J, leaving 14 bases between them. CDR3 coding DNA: TGCAGCGTAAAGGTTACAGGTACAACTAATGAAAAACTGTTTTTT. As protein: CSVKVTGTTNEKLFF.

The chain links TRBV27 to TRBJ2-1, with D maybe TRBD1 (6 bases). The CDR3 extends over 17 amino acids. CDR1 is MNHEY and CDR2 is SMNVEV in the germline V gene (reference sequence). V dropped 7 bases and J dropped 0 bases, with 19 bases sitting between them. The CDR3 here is CASTLRRPDSSYNEQFF. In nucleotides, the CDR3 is TGTGCCAGCACCCTCAGACGCCCGGACAGCTCCTACAATGAGCAGTTCTTC.

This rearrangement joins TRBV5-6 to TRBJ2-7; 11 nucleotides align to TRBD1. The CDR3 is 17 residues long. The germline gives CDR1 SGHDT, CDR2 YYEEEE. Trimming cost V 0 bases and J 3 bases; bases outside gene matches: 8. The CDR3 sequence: CASSLGGQGAHVYEQYF. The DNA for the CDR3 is TGTGCCAGCAGCTTGGGCGGACAGGGGGCCCATGTCTACGAGCAGTACTTC. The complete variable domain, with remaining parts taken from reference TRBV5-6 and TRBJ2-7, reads DAGVTQSPTHLIKTRGQQVTLRCSPKSGHDTVSWYQQALGQGPQFIFQYYEEEERQRGNFPDRFSGHQFPNYSSELNVNALLLGDSALYLCASSLGGQGAHVYEQYFGPGTRLTVT.

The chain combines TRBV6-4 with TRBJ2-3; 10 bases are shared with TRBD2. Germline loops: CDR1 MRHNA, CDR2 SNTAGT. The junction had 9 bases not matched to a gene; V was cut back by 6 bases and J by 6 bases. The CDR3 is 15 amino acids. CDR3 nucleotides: TGTGCCAGCAGCTCTGGCCCTAGCGGGGGTGATACGCAGTATTTT. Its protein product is CASSSGPSGGDTQYF.

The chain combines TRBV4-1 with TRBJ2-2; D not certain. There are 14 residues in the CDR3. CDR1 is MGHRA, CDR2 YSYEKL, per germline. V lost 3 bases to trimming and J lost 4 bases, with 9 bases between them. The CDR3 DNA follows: TGCGCCAGCAGCCACCCTCCCCCCACCGGGGAGCTGTTTTTT. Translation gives CASSHPPPTGELFF.

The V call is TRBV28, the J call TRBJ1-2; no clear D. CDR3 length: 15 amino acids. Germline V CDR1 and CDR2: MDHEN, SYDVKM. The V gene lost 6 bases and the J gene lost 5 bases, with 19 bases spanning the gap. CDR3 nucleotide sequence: TGTGCCAGCAGCCCCGGGAATAGGGCTGGATATGGCTACACCTTC. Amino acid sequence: CASSPGNRAGYGYTF.

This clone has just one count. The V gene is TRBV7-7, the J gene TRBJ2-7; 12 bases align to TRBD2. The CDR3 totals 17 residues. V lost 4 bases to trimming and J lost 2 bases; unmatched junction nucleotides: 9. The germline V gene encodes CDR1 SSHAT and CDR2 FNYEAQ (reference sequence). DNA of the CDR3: TGTGCCAGCAGCTGGACTAGCGGGGTGAGGTGTCCCTACGAGCAGTACTTC. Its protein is CASSWTSGVRCPYEQYF.

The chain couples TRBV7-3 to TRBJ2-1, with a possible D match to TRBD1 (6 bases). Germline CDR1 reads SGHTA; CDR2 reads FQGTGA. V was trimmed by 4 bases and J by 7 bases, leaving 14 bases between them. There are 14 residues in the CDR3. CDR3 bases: TGTGCCAGCAGCTCCCGTACAGGGAGAAATGAGCAGTTCTTC. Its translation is CASSSRTGRNEQFF.

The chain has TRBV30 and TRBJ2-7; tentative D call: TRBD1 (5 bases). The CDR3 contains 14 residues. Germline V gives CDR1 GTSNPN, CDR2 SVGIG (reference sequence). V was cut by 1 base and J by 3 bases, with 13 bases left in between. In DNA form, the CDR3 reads TGTGCCTGGAGTGAGGGCGGTCAGGGCTACGAGCAGTACTTC. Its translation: CAWSEGGQGYEQYF.

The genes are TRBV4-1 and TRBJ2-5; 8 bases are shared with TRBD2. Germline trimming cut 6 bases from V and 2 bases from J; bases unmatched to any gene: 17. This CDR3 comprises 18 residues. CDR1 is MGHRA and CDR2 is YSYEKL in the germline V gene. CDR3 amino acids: CASSPGAGASTGQETQYF. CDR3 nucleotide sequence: TGCGCCAGCAGTCCCGGAGCGGGGGCTTCCACGGGGCAAGAGACCCAGTACTTC.

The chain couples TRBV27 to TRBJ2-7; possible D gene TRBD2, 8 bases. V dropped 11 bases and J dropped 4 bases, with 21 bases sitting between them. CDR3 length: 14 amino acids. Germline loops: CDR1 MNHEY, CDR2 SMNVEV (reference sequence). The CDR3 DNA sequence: TGTGCCGTCGGGGGGGGACAGATGTTTTACGAGCAGTACTTC. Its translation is CAVGGGQMFYEQYF.

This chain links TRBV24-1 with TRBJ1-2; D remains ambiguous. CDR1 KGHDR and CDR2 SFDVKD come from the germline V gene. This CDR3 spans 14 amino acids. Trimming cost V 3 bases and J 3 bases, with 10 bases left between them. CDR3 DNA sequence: TGTGCCACCAGTGATACTGGGAAAGACTATGGCTACACCTTC. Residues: CATSDTGKDYGYTF.

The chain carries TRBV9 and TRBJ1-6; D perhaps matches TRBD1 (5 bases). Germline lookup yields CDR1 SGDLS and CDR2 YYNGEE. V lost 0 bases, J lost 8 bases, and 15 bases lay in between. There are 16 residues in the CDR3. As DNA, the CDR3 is TGTGCCAGCAGCGTAGTGAGGGATCCGGGGGATTCACCCCTCCACTTT. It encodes CASSVVRDPGDSPLHF.

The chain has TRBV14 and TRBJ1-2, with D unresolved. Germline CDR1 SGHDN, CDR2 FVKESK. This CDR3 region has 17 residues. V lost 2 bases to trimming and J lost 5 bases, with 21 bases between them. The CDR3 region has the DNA TGTGCCAGCAGCCAATCCCTGCCGTCGGGCGTTCGATATGGCTACACCTTC. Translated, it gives CASSQSLPSGVRYGYTF. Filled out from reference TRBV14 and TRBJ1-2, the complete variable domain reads EAGVTQFPSHSVIEKGQTVTLRCDPISGHDNLYWYRRVMGKEIKFLLHFVKESKQDESGMPNNRFLAERTGGTYSTLKVQPAELEDSGVYFCASSQSLPSGVRYGYTFGSGTRLTVV.